This T cell receptor (beta chain) was retrieved from a study of shared clonotypes between healthy human individuals. Study-level points and caveats: The genetic and exposure-history diversity represented was limited by few donors. Non-shared clonotypes were found to have lower generation probabilities than the clonotypes that were shared by all four of the sorted-subset donors.

This clone has ten or more counts. Its antigen is not identified. CDR1 is SGHRS and CDR2 is YFSETQ in the germline V gene. The CDR3 is 15 amino acids. The ends lost 7 bases at V and 1 base at J; junction bases unmatched: 10. The study ran the assay at deep level. TCRdb's table, derived via immunoSEQ multiplex PCR, lists solely in-frame clones and lacks some. The table lists around 720,000 clones, around 73% of them singletons. This TCR was sampled from a woman aged 25 to 39 in good health. Sequencing was performed on memory CD4+ T cells sorted from blood. Subset reported: CD45RA-negative fraction. V usage is TRBV5-1 and J usage is TRBJ2-5, with 7 positions matching TRBD2. CDR3 nucleotide sequence: TGCGCCAGCCGGAGGGAGGGAACCCCCCAAGAGACCCAGTACTTC. Translated, it gives CASRREGTPQETQYF.